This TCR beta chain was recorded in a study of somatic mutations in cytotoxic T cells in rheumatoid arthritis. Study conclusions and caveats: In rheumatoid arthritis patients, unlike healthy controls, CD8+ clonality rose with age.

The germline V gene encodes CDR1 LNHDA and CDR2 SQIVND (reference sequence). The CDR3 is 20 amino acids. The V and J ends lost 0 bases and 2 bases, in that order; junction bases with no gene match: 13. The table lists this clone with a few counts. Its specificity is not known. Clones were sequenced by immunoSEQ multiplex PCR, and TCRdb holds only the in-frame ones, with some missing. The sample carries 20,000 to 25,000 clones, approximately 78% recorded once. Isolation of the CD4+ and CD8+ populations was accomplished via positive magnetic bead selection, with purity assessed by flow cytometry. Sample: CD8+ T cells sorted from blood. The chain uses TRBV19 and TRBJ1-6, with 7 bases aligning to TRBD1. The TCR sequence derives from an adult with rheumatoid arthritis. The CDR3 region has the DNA TGTGCCAGTAGTATAGAGTCGACAGGGCAGGCCCGCCCCTATAATTCACCCCTCCACTTT. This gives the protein CASSIESTGQARPYNSPLHF.